The 23 T cell receptor beta chains below come from one sample, sequenced in a study of control samples from healthy donors and cancer patients. Measured with immunoSEQ multiplex PCR; TCRdb has only the in-frame clones, and not every one. Among approximately 150,000 clones, approximately 86% were seen once, and the ten largest hold 1.7%. Material for sequencing was blood. These receptors were taken from a man aged 18 to 29 in good health.

V usage is TRBV28 and J usage is TRBJ2-7, with TRBD1 identical over 8 bases. The CDR3 extends over 14 amino acids. The germline V gene has CDR1 MDHEN and CDR2 SYDVKM. V shed 6 bases and J 6 bases; nucleotides not matched to a gene: 10. The DNA for the CDR3 is TGTGCCAGCAGCCGCATAGACAGGGGTAGCGAGCAGTACTTC. The encoded protein is CASSRIDRGSEQYF.

The rearrangement links TRBV4-1 to TRBJ2-7, with 7 nucleotides matching TRBD2. The CDR3 is 13 amino acids. J lost 4 bases, V lost 4 bases, and 4 bases had no gene match. Germline values: CDR1 MGHRA, CDR2 YSYEKL. The CDR3 here is CASSPREGYEQYF. CDR3 in DNA: TGCGCCAGCAGCCCCAGGGAGGGGTACGAGCAGTACTTC.

V gene TRBV5-4 combines with J gene TRBJ2-5, with unresolved D. CDR3 length: 13 amino acids. The germline V gene has CDR1 SGHNT and CDR2 YYREEE (reference sequence). The V gene lost 0 bases and the J gene lost 5 bases, with 8 bases spanning the gap. The CDR3 DNA reads as TGTGCCAGCAGCTTGGCAGGAGACGAGACCCAGTACTTC. Residues: CASSLAGDETQYF.

V and J are TRBV5-3 and TRBJ1-2, with D tentatively TRBD1 (5 bases). TRBV5-3 carries the ORF label, with uncertain function. V lost 6 bases and J lost 8, with 20 bases in between. The CDR3 is made up of 14 amino acids. The CDR3 reads CARTTCRGARGYTF. CDR3 nucleotides: TGTGCCAGAACCACTTGTAGGGGCGCGAGAGGCTACACCTTC.

J is TRBJ2-7 and V is TRBV10-3; perhaps TRBD2 as D (6 bases). V lost 11 bases to trimming and J lost 5 bases, with 13 bases between them. Germline loops: CDR1 ENHRY, CDR2 SYGVKD. This CDR3 region has 11 residues. The CDR3 protein is CAFLAGNEQYF. For the CDR3, the DNA is TGTGCCTTTCTGGCGGGGAACGAGCAGTACTTC.

V and J are TRBV15 and TRBJ1-2; D uncertain. Germline lookup yields CDR1 LNHNV and CDR2 YYDKDF (reference sequence). The CDR3 is 12 amino acids. V was shortened by 1 base and J by 7 bases, with 7 bases between the two germline ends. CDR3 nucleotides: TGTGCCACCAGCAGAGTCAAGGGTGGCTACACCTTC. It specifies CATSRVKGGYTF.

The chain is built from TRBV5-4 and TRBJ2-5, with D perhaps assigned TRBD1 or TRBD2 (5 bases each). Trimming stripped 2 bases from V and 0 bases from J, with 14 bases between. CDR1 is SGHNT, CDR2 YYREEE, per germline (reference sequence). The CDR3 length is 16 residues. CDR3 in amino acids: CASSFGGPGNQETQYF. CDR3 bases: TGTGCCAGCAGCTTTGGGGGTCCCGGCAACCAAGAGACCCAGTACTTC.

V is TRBV5-1 and J is TRBJ2-7; possibly TRBD2 for D (6 bases). V was shortened by 3 bases and J by 3 bases, with 16 bases between the two germline ends. CDR1 is SGHRS, CDR2 YFSETQ, per germline. This CDR3 region has 15 residues. The CDR3 sequence is CASSSRDFGNYEQYF. The CDR3 DNA follows: TGCGCCAGCAGCTCCCGGGACTTCGGAAACTACGAGCAGTACTTC.

The CDR3 spells CASSSSTGSGNTIYF. For the CDR3, the DNA is TGTGCCAGCAGTTCCTCGACAGGGAGTGGAAACACCATATATTTT. The chain is built from TRBV28 and TRBJ1-3, with 7 bases aligning to TRBD1. CDR1 is MDHEN and CDR2 is SYDVKM in the germline V gene. The V gene end was trimmed by 4 bases and the J gene end by 3 bases; junction bases not matched to a gene: 6. The CDR3 length is 15 residues.

J is TRBJ1-4 and V is TRBV21-1. TRBV21-1 is described as a pseudogene. The CDR3 loop spans 17 amino acids. In DNA form, the CDR3 reads TGTGCCAGCAGCAAGAGTCTTTGTCGCAGTCTTAATGAAAAACTGTTTTTT. It yields the protein CASSKSLCRSLNEKLFF.

As for this clone: Its ends do not fully match the called genes, so a read error is possible. CDR3 loop: CASSVQRGRTATQYF. DNA of the CDR3: TGTGCCAGCAGTGTTCAGCGGGGAAGGACAGCTACGCAGTATTTT. V and J are TRBV2 and TRBJ2-3; D perhaps matches TRBD2 (7 bases). Germline assignment: CDR1 SNHLY and CDR2 FYNNEI. The CDR3 covers 15 residues.

The chain has TRBV12-3 or TRBV12-4 and TRBJ1-1, with 7 bases fitting TRBD1. The CDR3 covers 13 residues. V lost 6 bases, J lost 6 bases, and 7 bases stayed unmatched. Here the CDR3 reads CASREGARAEAFF. CDR3 bases: TGTGCCAGCAGGGAGGGGGCAAGGGCTGAAGCTTTCTTT.

The rearrangement joins TRBV4-3 to TRBJ2-2, with D tentatively TRBD1 or TRBD2 (5 bases each). In germline, CDR1 is LGHNA, CDR2 YSLEER. With 3 bases removed from V and 3 bases from J, the gap between germline ends came to 17 bases. This CDR3 is built from 17 residues. The CDR3 nucleotides read TGCGCCAGCAGCCACTTGATGAGAGGGGCCGACACCGGGGAGCTGTTTTTT. Its protein product is CASSHLMRGADTGELFF.

CDR3 DNA: TGTGCCAGCAGTTTAAGCCTAGCGGGGACCGGGGAGCTGTTTTTT. It translates to CASSLSLAGTGELFF. V gene TRBV27 combines with J gene TRBJ2-2; 9 bases align to TRBD2. This CDR3 comprises 15 residues. J lost 5 bases, V lost 2 bases, and 3 bases had no gene match. Germline values: CDR1 MNHEY, CDR2 SMNVEV (reference sequence).

The chain is built from TRBV5-1 and TRBJ2-3; 9 bases match TRBD1. The CDR3 consists of 14 residues. Trimming took 2 bases from V and 5 from J; bases not matched to a gene: 3. CDR1 is SGHRS, CDR2 YFSETQ, per germline. CDR3: CASSLGQGLDTQYF. CDR3 coding DNA: TGCGCCAGCAGCTTAGGACAGGGGTTAGATACGCAGTATTTT.

Only one count was recorded for this clone. The chain joins TRBV4-2 to TRBJ1-5; 8 bases fit TRBD1. The V gene end was trimmed by 4 bases and the J gene end by 4 bases; junction bases not matched to a gene: 6. This CDR3 is built from 15 residues. The V gene's germline CDR1 is LGHNA and CDR2 YNFKEQ. The CDR3, as DNA: TGTGCCAGCAGCCTACTTGACAGGGGAAATCAGCCCCAGCATTTT. Its protein is CASSLLDRGNQPQHF.

The V gene is TRBV19, the J gene TRBJ1-2, with no clear D. Looked up from germline, CDR1 is LNHDA and CDR2 is SQIVND (reference sequence). V lost 2 bases to trimming and J lost 5 bases, with 9 bases between them. The CDR3 sequence is 13 residues long. CDR3 residues: CASSITSGYGYTF. The CDR3 DNA sequence: TGTGCCAGTAGTATAACCAGCGGGTATGGCTACACCTTC.

The chain uses TRBV5-4 and TRBJ2-5; D not resolved. This CDR3 comprises 13 residues. Per the germline V gene, CDR1 is SGHNT and CDR2 is YYREEE (reference sequence). The ends were cut back, 2 bases at V and 2 bases at J, with 7 bases in the middle. This CDR3 reads CASSFTEQETQYF. CDR3 sequence (DNA): TGTGCCAGCAGCTTCACAGAGCAAGAGACCCAGTACTTC.

This clone appeared once. V and J are TRBV6-2 or TRBV6-3 and TRBJ2-1; D gene ambiguous. Germline-derived CDR1 and CDR2 are MNHEY and SVGEGT. Trimming left V 6 bases short and J 3 bases short, with 18 bases between. The CDR3 contains 16 residues. CDR3 sequence: CASSGIWGRNYNEQFF. CDR3 in DNA: TGTGCCAGCAGCGGAATTTGGGGAAGGAACTACAATGAGCAGTTCTTC.

The chain has TRBV7-8 and TRBJ2-2, with a weak D call TRBD2 (6 bases). Trimming took 2 bases from V and 8 from J, leaving 9 bases between them. The CDR3 sequence is 13 residues long. In germline, CDR1 is SGHVS, CDR2 FQNEAQ. The CDR3 loop reads CASSLNLAGELFF. CDR3 bases: TGTGCCAGCAGCTTAAATCTAGCGGGGGAGCTGTTTTTT.

J is TRBJ1-2 and V is TRBV7-9, with D perhaps TRBD1 (5 bases). The CDR3 is made up of 15 amino acids. Looked up from germline, CDR1 is SEHNR and CDR2 is FQNEAQ (reference sequence). Trimming removed 2 bases at V and 1 base at J, with 11 bases between. The CDR3 nucleotides are TGTGCCAGCAGCTTAAAAGGGGTTGGTAACTATGGCTACACCTTC. Translation gives CASSLKGVGNYGYTF.

The genes are TRBV6-5 and TRBJ1-2; no firm D call. CDR3 length equals 14 residues. The V gene lost 0 bases and the J gene lost 3 bases, with 8 bases spanning the gap. Germline assignment: CDR1 MNHEY and CDR2 SVGAGI. The DNA for the CDR3 is TGTGCCAGCAGTTACTCACCCGCCTACTATGGCTACACCTTC. Translation: CASSYSPAYYGYTF.

The rearrangement uses TRBV11-2 and TRBJ2-5, with 12 bases fitting TRBD1. The CDR3 consists of 14 residues. From germline, CDR1 is SGHAT and CDR2 FQNNGV. V lost 5 bases and J lost 5; bases outside the gene matches: 3. The CDR3 reads CASSRDRGRETQYF. As DNA, the CDR3 is TGTGCCAGCAGCCGGGACAGGGGGCGGGAGACCCAGTACTTC.